The 26 T cell receptor beta chains listed next were all sequenced from one sample in a study of regulatory T cells in long-lasting Graves disease. Time point of the sample: persistent/refractory GD, antithyroid drugs over 5 years with positive TRAb. Construction of the TCR library relied on RNA isolated from PBMCs. Arm-PCR with iRepertoire HTBI primers amplified the CDR3 regions for these TCR beta libraries. TCRdb passed the multiplex PCR reads through MiXCR, listing each CDR3 protein once. The data contain hundreds of thousands of distinct CDR3 sequences, 20% to 25% of them singletons. This sample comprised peripheral blood mononuclear cells (PBMCs), obtained when the disease was refractory, from a patient treated with antithyroid drugs. These receptors were obtained from a female donor with Graves disease.

This clonotype was seen a few times. The genes are TRBV12-3 or TRBV12-4 and TRBJ2-5, with D unclear. This CDR3 region has 15 residues. The V and J ends lost 3 bases and 3 bases respectively, with 14 bases between them. CDR3 residues: CASSFGLLVEETQYF. The CDR3 DNA reads TGTGCCAGCAGTTTCGGCCTGCTCGTCGAAGAGACCCAGTACTTC.

This clonotype has at least ten counts. This chain links TRBV7-9 with TRBJ2-7; TRBD2 might be the D (5 bases). Germline CDR1 is SEHNR and CDR2 is FQNEAQ (reference sequence). The V end was cut by 1 base, the J end by 2 bases, with 9 bases between. The length of the CDR3 is 14 residues. The CDR3 nucleotides are TGTGCCAGCAGCTTAGGACGGGGAACCTACGAGCAGTACTTC. This encodes CASSLGRGTYEQYF.

This clonotype was observed a single time. The rearrangement joins TRBV9 to TRBJ2-2; no reliable D call. Germline CDR1 and CDR2: SGDLS and YYNGEE. Trimming shortened V by 3 bases and J by 6 bases, and 15 bases separated the two germline ends. CDR3 length equals 15 residues. CDR3 amino acids: CASSDFGDSAGELFF. The CDR3 bases are TGTGCCAGCAGCGATTTTGGAGATTCTGCCGGGGAGCTGTTTTTT. Full variable domain (remainder filled in from reference TRBV9 and TRBJ2-2): DSGVTQTPKHLITATGQRVTLRCSPRSGDLSVYWYQQSLDQGLQFLIQYYNGEERAKGNILERFSAQQFPDLHSELNLSSLELGDSALYFCASSDFGDSAGELFFGEGSRLTVL.

This clonotype was seen only a few times. The V and J genes are TRBV19 and TRBJ1-6, with D unresolved. The CDR3 runs to 15 residues. V was shortened by 2 bases and J by 8 bases, with 13 bases between the two germline ends. Germline loops: CDR1 LNHDA, CDR2 SQIVND (reference sequence). CDR3 region: CASSIPTRAYSPLHF. The CDR3 DNA is TGTGCCAGTAGTATACCGACACGGGCCTATTCACCCCTCCACTTT.

This sequence joins TRBV19 and TRBJ1-4, with a weak D call TRBD1 (5 bases). V was clipped by 3 bases and J by 0 bases, with 14 bases between them. From germline, CDR1 is LNHDA and CDR2 SQIVND (reference sequence). The CDR3 totals 17 residues. CDR3 sequence reads: CASSMQGLLTTNEKLFF. The CDR3 DNA is TGTGCCAGTAGTATGCAGGGACTACTGACAACTAATGAAAAACTGTTTTTT.

The chain recombines TRBV3-1 with TRBJ2-7; D may be TRBD1 (6 bases). Trimming stripped 4 bases from V and 4 bases from J, with 11 bases between. Germline-derived CDR1 and CDR2 are LGHDT and YNNKEL (reference sequence). The CDR3 has 13 amino acids. CDR3 DNA sequence: TGTGCCAGCAGCCTAGACAGGTGGTACGAGCAGTACTTC. Its translation: CASSLDRWYEQYF.

This clonotype was observed a few times. The chain carries TRBV7-9 and TRBJ2-2; D is perhaps TRBD1 or TRBD2 (5 bases each). The V gene lost 7 bases and the J gene lost 6 bases, with 15 bases spanning the gap. CDR3 length: 14 amino acids. Germline V gene sequence: CDR1 SEHNR, CDR2 FQNEAQ (reference sequence). CDR3 region: CASTPGAVAGELFF. CDR3 sequence (DNA): TGTGCCAGCACCCCCGGGGCTGTCGCCGGGGAGCTGTTTTTT.

This clonotype was seen at least ten times. This chain joins TRBV2 and TRBJ1-2, with no clear D. Between the trimmed V and J ends, which lost 6 bases and 3 bases, there was a span of 8 bases. The germline CDR1 and CDR2 sequences are SNHLY and FYNNEI. CDR3 length: 12 residues. The CDR3 DNA reads as TGTGCCAGCAGCTCTCACGACTATGGCTACACCTTC. Translating it yields CASSSHDYGYTF.

This clonotype has a handful of counts. The rearrangement joins TRBV30 to TRBJ2-1; TRBD1 or TRBD2 may be the D gene (5 bases each). The CDR3 extends over 13 amino acids. V lost 3 bases, J lost 2 bases, and 8 bases lay in between. The V gene's germline CDR1 is GTSNPN and CDR2 SVGIG (reference sequence). The CDR3 sequence: CAWSPGPYNEQFF. CDR3 coding DNA: TGTGCCTGGAGCCCGGGACCCTACAATGAGCAGTTCTTC.

This clonotype was recorded many times. The genes are TRBV19 and TRBJ2-5; the D is unclear. The V end was cut by 3 bases, the J end by 0 bases, with 2 bases between. CDR1 is LNHDA and CDR2 is SQIVND in the germline V gene (reference sequence). The CDR3 covers 12 residues. CDR3 DNA: TGTGCCAGTAGTATGGACCAAGAGACCCAGTACTTC. Protein sequence: CASSMDQETQYF.

This clonotype was seen a few times. The J gene is TRBJ1-4, the V gene TRBV7-2, with 9 bases fitting TRBD1. Germline V CDR1 and CDR2: SGHTA, FQGNSA. The length of the CDR3 is 16 residues. After removal of 1 base from V and 6 bases from J, the junction contained 6 bases not matched to a gene. The CDR3 reads CASSLVGQGIDEKLFF. In DNA, the CDR3 is TGTGCCAGCAGCTTAGTGGGACAGGGAATCGATGAAAAACTGTTTTTT. The full variable domain, with the rest looked up from reference TRBV7-2 and TRBJ1-4, is GAGVSQSPSNKVTEKGKDVELRCDPISGHTALYWYRQSLGQGLEFLIYFQGNSAPDKSGLPSDRFSAERTGGSVSTLTIQRTQQEDSAVYLCASSLVGQGIDEKLFFGSGTQLSVL.

The chain links TRBV5-1 to TRBJ2-7; D unclear. V was clipped by 0 bases and J by 0 bases, with 10 bases between them. CDR3 length: 15 amino acids. Germline-derived CDR1 and CDR2 are SGHRS and YFSETQ. CDR3 coding DNA: TGCGCCAGCAGCTTGGATCCAGAAATCTCCTACGAGCAGTACTTC. Residues: CASSLDPEISYEQYF.

This clonotype appeared many times. The rearrangement uses TRBV12-3 or TRBV12-4 and TRBJ1-1, with 10 bases matching TRBD1. With V trimmed by 7 bases and J by 4 bases, 6 bases remained unmatched. The CDR3 is made up of 14 amino acids. Written as DNA, the CDR3 is TGTGCCAGCACCAGGACAGGGGGTTTCACTGAAGCTTTCTTT. This translates into CASTRTGGFTEAFF.

The V call is TRBV15, the J call TRBJ1-5; maybe TRBD1 (5 bases). The length of the CDR3 is 15 residues. Trimming pared 0 bases from V and 4 bases from J, leaving 10 bases between. Germline V gives CDR1 LNHNV, CDR2 YYDKDF (reference sequence). This chain's CDR3 is CATSRDRGQNQPQHF. The CDR3 region has the DNA TGTGCCACCAGCAGAGATCGCGGACAAAATCAGCCCCAGCATTTT.

In its sample, this clonotype was seen many times. The chain links TRBV10-2 to TRBJ2-5; tentatively, D is TRBD2 (5 bases). Trimming pared 2 bases from V and 1 base from J, leaving 11 bases between. The germline gives CDR1 WSHSY, CDR2 SAAADI. This CDR3 has 15 residues. CDR3 bases: TGCGCCAGCAGTGAGGGACTCCCCATCCAAGAGACCCAGTACTTC. Its translation is CASSEGLPIQETQYF.

This clonotype occurred a few times. V is TRBV6-2 or TRBV6-3 and J is TRBJ1-5; TRBD1 matches 7 bases. Germline assignment: CDR1 MNHEY and CDR2 SVGEGT. V trimming: 2 bases; J trimming: 0 bases; junction bases outside the gene matches: 7. The CDR3 spans 17 residues. The CDR3 region has the DNA TGTGCCAGCAGTTACACCCCGGGACAGTCTAGCAATCAGCCCCAGCATTTT. Translating gives CASSYTPGQSSNQPQHF.

J is TRBJ1-5 and V is TRBV20-1; D is uncertain. The CDR3 has 14 residues. Trimming cost V 0 bases and J 2 bases, with 8 bases left between them. CDR1 is DFQATT, CDR2 SNEGSKA, per germline (reference sequence). CDR3 residues: CSARDRVGNQPQHF. CDR3 bases: TGCAGTGCTAGAGATCGAGTGGGCAATCAGCCCCAGCATTTT.

This clonotype was picked up a small number of times. This sequence joins TRBV2 and TRBJ2-3; D is perhaps TRBD2 (6 bases). CDR3 length: 14 residues. V dropped 6 bases and J dropped 0 bases, with 10 bases sitting between them. Germline CDR1 SNHLY, CDR2 FYNNEI. CDR3 coding DNA: TGTGCCAGCAGGGAGGGACGGAGCACAGATACGCAGTATTTT. Translating it yields CASREGRSTDTQYF. The full variable domain, its missing parts supplied by reference TRBV2 and TRBJ2-3, is EPEVTQTPSHQVTQMGQEVILRCVPISNHLYFYWYRQILGQKVEFLVSFYNNEISEKSEIFDDQFSVERPDGSNFTLKIRSTKLEDSAMYFCASREGRSTDTQYFGPGTRLTVL.

The CDR3 reads CASSPSGPDTQYF. For the CDR3, the DNA is TGTGCCAGCAGTCCCTCGGGTCCAGATACGCAGTATTTT. V usage is TRBV28 and J usage is TRBJ2-3, with unresolved D. The CDR3 extends over 13 amino acids. The V end was cut by 5 bases, the J end by 4 bases, with 10 bases between. Germline V gene sequence: CDR1 MDHEN, CDR2 SYDVKM.

Ten or more counts support this clonotype. V usage is TRBV7-9 and J usage is TRBJ2-7, with D tentatively TRBD1 (5 bases). The CDR3 covers 13 residues. CDR1 and CDR2 from the germline V gene are SEHNR and FQNEAQ (reference sequence). V lost 1 base and J 2 bases, leaving 6 bases between the germline ends. The CDR3 reads CASSLEGTYEQYF. DNA for the CDR3: TGTGCCAGCAGCTTAGAGGGGACCTACGAGCAGTACTTC.

This clonotype was seen at least ten times. The rearrangement uses TRBV20-1 and TRBJ1-5, with no clear D. CDR1 is DFQATT, CDR2 SNEGSKA, per germline (reference sequence). The CDR3 sequence is 13 residues long. The germline V and J ends were trimmed by 5 bases and 1 base, with 9 bases remaining between them. CDR3 region: CSAPLGSNQPQHF. In DNA form, the CDR3 reads TGCAGTGCTCCCCTGGGAAGCAATCAGCCCCAGCATTTT.

The chain is built from TRBV30 and TRBJ2-7, with D possibly matching TRBD1 (6 bases). This CDR3 contains 11 residues. Germline loops: CDR1 GTSNPN, CDR2 SVGIG (reference sequence). Trimming removed 5 bases from V and 10 bases from J, with 15 bases in between. The CDR3 spells CAWGVTGKQYF. DNA of the CDR3: TGTGCCTGGGGAGTCACAGGGAAACAGTACTTC.

This clonotype is a singleton in its sample. Compared with germline, one end of the junction differs, possibly owing to a read error. The gene calls are TRBV4-1 and TRBJ2-5, with a tentative D call TRBD1 (5 bases). The CDR3 consists of 17 residues. Looked up from germline, CDR1 is MGHRA and CDR2 is YSYEKL. The CDR3 here is CASGQDWGVGRKETQYF. The CDR3 DNA follows: TGCGCCAGCGGCCAAGACTGGGGCGTGGGGCGGAAAGAGACCCAGTACTTC.

The V gene is TRBV2, the J gene TRBJ2-5, with D tentatively TRBD2 (5 bases). Trimming stripped 6 bases from V and 2 bases from J, with 16 bases between. Looked up from germline, CDR1 is SNHLY and CDR2 is FYNNEI. This CDR3 comprises 15 residues. The CDR3 coding sequence is TGTGCCAGCAGAAGGAGGAATATGGGGCAAGAGACCCAGTACTTC. Its protein product is CASRRRNMGQETQYF.

The table lists this clonotype with many counts. V usage is TRBV25-1 and J usage is TRBJ1-2, with TRBD1 matching 7 bases. V shed 5 bases and J 8 bases; nucleotides not matched to a gene: 11. Germline V gene data show CDR1 as MGHDK and CDR2 as SYGVNS. The CDR3 is 14 amino acids. DNA for the CDR3: TGTGCCAGCAGTTCTACAGGGGTCGGGAGAGGCTACACCTTC. Amino acids: CASSSTGVGRGYTF.

This clonotype has ten or more counts. The chain joins TRBV29-1 to TRBJ2-7; 9 bases fit TRBD1. CDR1 is SQVTM and CDR2 is ANQGSEA in the germline V gene. This CDR3 region has 13 residues. Trimming cost V 4 bases and J 4 bases; bases outside gene matches: 5. The CDR3 nucleotides read TGCAGCGTTGCCTGGACAGGGGAGTACGAGCAGTACTTC. Amino acids: CSVAWTGEYEQYF.